This TCR beta chain was obtained from a study of cytomegalovirus exposure and HLA in healthy donors. All donors participated as healthy donors of bone marrow. General observations from the study: The study put some 160 TCR beta chains on its list as cytomegalovirus-associated.

60 Vbeta and 13 Jbeta primers were used in PCR. The assay was immunoSEQ multiplex PCR, and TCRdb's table has in-frame clones only and misses some. This listing includes about 170,000 clones. The V end lost 6 bases, the J end lost 1 base, and 16 bases lay between the germline ends. Germline V CDR1 and CDR2: MNHNS, SASEGT. The CDR3 covers 15 residues. Remarks on this clone: Antigen specificity is unknown.

This chain uses TRBV6-1 with TRBJ2-7; a possible D gene is TRBD1 (8 bases). The receptor was isolated from a woman in her sixties or seventies in good health and CMV-seronegative. Sequenced input: PBMCs. CDR3 residues: CASRAGRTGSYEQYF. CDR3 sequence (DNA): TGTGCCAGCAGAGCGGGGAGGACAGGGTCCTACGAGCAGTACTTC.